The rows below give T cell receptor beta chains drawn from one sample of a study of blood T cell repertoires in COVID-19. The data were produced by immunoSEQ multiplex PCR, yet TCRdb's version contains in-frame clones alone and is incomplete. The sample consists of over 250,000 clones, around 80% of them appearing once. The sequenced sample was PBMCs or T cells enriched from blood (not recorded which). Receptors originate from a middle-aged man who had been exposed to COVID-19. The CDR3 runs from the conserved cysteine through the conserved F or W. The D gene is left open where the match is weak. Size values are once, few and many counts, or a class for expanded clones, and some rows have none.

length	V	J	size	D	DNA	CDR3
18	TRBV19	TRBJ2-2	few	TRBD1	TGTGCCACTGCCGACGACGATAGACAGGGTATTAACCCCGGGGAGCTGTTTTTT	CATADDDRQGINPGELFF
14	TRBV9	TRBJ1-1	NA	NA	TGTGCCAGCAGCCTAGCAGCTGTCGGGACTGAAGCTTTCTTT	CASSLAAVGTEAFF
16	TRBV3-1/TRBV3-2	TRBJ1-2	few	TRBD1	TGTGCCAGCAGCCCAACAGTTGTACAGGGGGTATATGGCTACACCTTC	CASSPTVVQGVYGYTF
13	TRBV5-1	TRBJ1-1	NA	NA	TGCGCCAGCAGCTTGGCCGGGGACAATCCAACTTTCTTT	CASSLAGDNPTFF
14	TRBV13	TRBJ2-7	NA	TRBD2	TGTGCCAGCAGCTTAGCGGGAGGTACCTACGAGCAGTACTTC	CASSLAGGTYEQYF
15	TRBV7-2	TRBJ1-1	once	NA	TGTGCCAGCAGCTACCCCCCCAGGGGTAACACTGAAGCTTTCTTT	CASSYPPRGNTEAFF
13	TRBV29-1	TRBJ2-7	NA	TRBD1	TGCAGCGTTACCGGACAGGGCGATTACGAGCAGTACTTC	CSVTGQGDYEQYF
10	TRBV2	TRBJ2-1	NA	NA	TGTGCCACCTTAGTCCCTGAGCAGTTCTTC	CATLVPEQFF
15	TRBV5-8	TRBJ1-5	NA	NA	TGTGCCAGCAGCTCCCGGAGGACAGAAATTCAGCCCCAGCATTTT	CASSSRRTEIQPQHF
14	TRBV7-3	TRBJ1-3	NA	NA	TGTGCCAGCAGCTTATCGGGGACTGGAAACACCATATATTTT	CASSLSGTGNTIYF
11	TRBV30	TRBJ1-2	NA	NA	TGTGCCTGGAGTGTCCCGGGTGGCTACACCTTC	CAWSVPGGYTF
16	TRBV11-3	TRBJ2-2	NA	TRBD1	TGTGCCAGCAGTCGAACGCGGACAGGGCCCACCGGGGAGCTGTTTTTT	CASSRTRTGPTGELFF
15	TRBV20-1	TRBJ1-5	few	TRBD1	TGCAGTGCTAGTATGGGGACAGATAGCAATCAGCCCCAGCATTTT	CSASMGTDSNQPQHF
16	TRBV4-1	TRBJ1-2	NA	TRBD1	TGCGCCAGCAGCCAAGTCGACAGGGGACTTAACTATGGCTACACCTTC	CASSQVDRGLNYGYTF
16	TRBV7-9	TRBJ2-1	NA	TRBD2	TGTGCCAGCAGCTCCAACCGGGGGGGAGTTGTTGATGAGCAGTTCTTC	CASSSNRGGVVDEQFF
14	TRBV18	TRBJ2-7	NA	NA	TGTGCCAGCTCACTCCTCGAAGGGGCCTACGAGCAGTACTTC	CASSLLEGAYEQYF
12	TRBV12-3/TRBV12-4	TRBJ1-1	NA	NA	TGTGCCAGCAGTTTGCGGAACACTGAAGCTTTCTTT	CASSLRNTEAFF
13	TRBV19	TRBJ1-1	few	TRBD1	TGTGCCAGTGGAAGGACAGGGAACACTGAAGCTTTCTTT	CASGRTGNTEAFF
17	TRBV7-8	TRBJ2-2	NA	NA	TGTGCCAGCAGCTCGAGTAGACTAGTAGTAGGAACCGGGGAGCTGTTTTTT	CASSSSRLVVGTGELFF
15	TRBV10-1	TRBJ2-3	NA	TRBD1	TGCGCCAGCAGTGATTTAGGGGGCCAAAAGGATACGCAGTATTTT	CASSDLGGQKDTQYF
13	TRBV10-2	TRBJ2-1	NA	TRBD2	TGCGCCAGCAGTGCTTCGCGGGAGGGGGGCGAAATCTTC	CASSASREGGEIF
15	TRBV7-6	TRBJ1-1	NA	NA	TGTGCCAGCAGCTCCACCTCGTACTTGAACACTGAAGCTTTCTTT	CASSSTSYLNTEAFF
15	TRBV6-5	TRBJ1-5	NA	NA	TGTGCCAGCAGTCTGGCGGTGAATAGCAATCAGCCCCAGCATTTT	CASSLAVNSNQPQHF
14	TRBV4-2	TRBJ1-6	NA	NA	TGTGCCAGCAGCCAAGATCGAGCTAATTCACCCCTCCACTTT	CASSQDRANSPLHF
14	TRBV6-6	TRBJ2-4	NA	NA	TGTGCCAGCATGGAGGGCCCGGCCAAAAACATTCAGTACTTC	CASMEGPAKNIQYF
16	TRBV5-1	TRBJ2-3	NA	TRBD2	TGCGCCAGCAGCTTGGATCTAGCGGGGAGCACAGATACGCAGTATTTT	CASSLDLAGSTDTQYF
13	TRBV11-2	TRBJ2-3	NA	NA	TGTGCCAGCAGCACTCCTAGCATGGATACGCAGTATTTT	CASSTPSMDTQYF
14	TRBV6-5	TRBJ1-1	NA	NA	TGTGCCAGCAGTCGACGAACGGGGAACACTGAAGCTTTCTTT	CASSRRTGNTEAFF
13	TRBV7-9	TRBJ1-1	NA	NA	TGTGCCAGCAGCCCTCCGGGGGGGACTGAAGCTTTCTTT	CASSPPGGTEAFF
16	TRBV6-5	TRBJ1-4	NA	TRBD1	TGTGCCAGCAGTTACGGAGGACAGGGGATATCCGAAAAACTGTTTTTT	CASSYGGQGISEKLFF
17	TRBV3-1/TRBV3-2	TRBJ1-1	NA	TRBD1	TGTGCCAGCAGCCAAGAATGGGCGGCAGGGGGAGCCACTGAAGCTTTCTTT	CASSQEWAAGGATEAFF
16	TRBV5-1	TRBJ1-1	NA	NA	TGCGCCAGCAGCTTGCGAGGGGAGGCAATGAACACTGAAGCTTTCTTT	CASSLRGEAMNTEAFF
13	TRBV7-9	TRBJ2-7	once	NA	TGTGCCAGCAGCTCTCTAGTGTCCTACGAGCAGTACTTC	CASSSLVSYEQYF
14	TRBV11-2	TRBJ2-7	NA	NA	TGTGCCAGCAGCGGTATGGCAAATACCTACGAGCAGTACTTC	CASSGMANTYEQYF
14	TRBV29-1	TRBJ1-4	NA	NA	TGCAGCGTTGATCTAGAGGGGGCTAATGAAAAACTGTTTTTT	CSVDLEGANEKLFF
14	TRBV5-5	TRBJ1-6	many	NA	TGTGCCAGCAGCGACTCTAACGGTCGATCACCCCTCCACTTT	CASSDSNGRSPLHF
14	TRBV25-1	TRBJ1-2	NA	TRBD1	TGTGCCAGCAGGACAGGGTTATCCATCTATGGCTACACCTTC	CASRTGLSIYGYTF
11	TRBV25-1	TRBJ1-1	NA	NA	TGTGCCAGCAGTGAATACTTTGAAGCTTTCTTT	CASSEYFEAFF
15	TRBV7-2	TRBJ1-1	NA	NA	TGTGCCAGCAGCCTTCCCCAAGTTGAGCCCGCTGAAGCTTTCTTT	CASSLPQVEPAEAFF
14	TRBV20-1	TRBJ2-1	few	TRBD1	TGCAGTGCTAGTCAGGACAGGAACTACAATGAGCAGTTCTTC	CSASQDRNYNEQFF
15	TRBV7-6	TRBJ2-7	NA	TRBD2	TGTGCCAGCAGCCGGGGGGGTGTTCCTCCCTACGAGCAGTACTTC	CASSRGGVPPYEQYF
13	TRBV5-4	TRBJ2-5	NA	NA	TGTGCCAGCAGCTTGCAGCGATCCGAGACCCAGTACTTC	CASSLQRSETQYF
13	TRBV11-2	TRBJ1-2	NA	NA	TGTGCCAGCAGCTCCCCCAGGGCGATTGGCTACACCTTC	CASSSPRAIGYTF
12	TRBV6-5	TRBJ1-2	NA	NA	TGTGCCAGCAGTCGCGACAGATTCGGCTACACCTTC	CASSRDRFGYTF
14	TRBV18	TRBJ1-4	NA	NA	TGTGCCAGCTCACCCAGGCGTTCTAATGAAAAACTGTTTTTT	CASSPRRSNEKLFF
15	TRBV27	TRBJ1-5	NA	NA	TGTGCCAGCGCCCAAACTCTTTACCTAAATCAGCCCCAGCATTTT	CASAQTLYLNQPQHF
14	TRBV20-1	TRBJ2-3	NA	NA	TGCAGTGCTAGTTTAGCGGCAACCACAGATACGCAGTATTTT	CSASLAATTDTQYF
15	TRBV5-4	TRBJ1-2	many	NA	TGTGCCAGCAGTTCCACAGGGCATACTAACTATGGCTACACCTTC	CASSSTGHTNYGYTF
12	TRBV3-1/TRBV3-2	TRBJ2-5	NA	NA	TGTGCCAGCAGCCATGCGGGAGAGACCCAGTACTTC	CASSHAGETQYF
13	TRBV15	TRBJ1-2	NA	NA	TGTGCCACCAGCAGGGAACCCAGGGAACGCATCACCTTC	CATSREPRERITF
12	TRBV12-3/TRBV12-4	TRBJ1-1	NA	TRBD1	TGTGCCAGCACCCCGACAGGGGGGGCGGCTTTCTTT	CASTPTGGAAFF
13	TRBV3-1/TRBV3-2	TRBJ1-1	NA	NA	TGTGCCAGCAGCCGGATCCGGGACACTGAAGCTTTCTTT	CASSRIRDTEAFF
11	TRBV30	TRBJ2-1	NA	NA	TGTGGCGGAGGGAGGGGGAATGAGCAGTTCTTC	CGGGRGNEQFF